The 24 T cell receptor beta chains presented below share a single source sample, sequenced in a study of CD8+ T cells in alopecia areata (dated by TCRdb to between 2017 and 2018). What this sample's time point label stands for: about 25 weeks on oral tofacitinib. This specimen's treatment or condition label, per the study, means: oral pan-JAK inhibitor, 5-10 mg twice daily. Library generation was performed with the immunoSEQ multiplex PCR assay. RNA was extracted from all samples and reverse transcribed into cDNA as template for TCR sequencing. TCRdb mirrors the immuneACCESS table, restricted to in-frame sequences. Some clones are absent from its copies; in checked studies, under half trace to an unresolved V gene, and the reason for the others is unknown. The sample data list 150,000 to 200,000 clones, and 60% to 75% of these were observed just once. More than 13% of the sample is in the top ten clones.

Here the sequenced sample was CD4+ T cells sorted from blood, taken at week 24, from a patient treated with tofacitinib. The source of these receptors is a human donor with alopecia areata.

This clone was seen only a few times. This chain uses TRBV10-3 with TRBJ2-6, with 7 nucleotides matching TRBD1. Germline V gene data show CDR1 as ENHRY and CDR2 as SYGVKD. The CDR3 extends over 17 amino acids. After removal of 4 bases from V and 0 bases from J, the junction contained 6 bases not matched to a gene. CDR3 nucleotides: TGTGCCATCAGTGGGGACAGAAAGCCCTCTGGGGCCAACGTCCTGACTTTC. Its translation: CAISGDRKPSGANVLTF.

This rearrangement joins TRBV10-3 to TRBJ2-2, with a possible D match to TRBD1 (6 bases). This CDR3 has 15 residues. Trimming stripped 8 bases from V and 3 bases from J, with 16 bases between. CDR1 is ENHRY, CDR2 SYGVKD, per germline. CDR3 sequence reads: CAIQKTGEDTGELFF. The CDR3 DNA sequence: TGTGCCATCCAAAAGACAGGAGAAGACACCGGGGAGCTGTTTTTT.

The chain joins TRBV30 to TRBJ2-2, with a possible D match to TRBD1 (6 bases). Trimming shortened V by 4 bases and J by 8 bases, and 8 bases separated the two germline ends. The length of the CDR3 is 11 residues. CDR1 is GTSNPN and CDR2 is SVGIG in the germline V gene (reference sequence). CDR3 sequence: CAWTTGGELFF. CDR3 sequence (DNA): TGTGCCTGGACCACAGGGGGGGAGCTGTTTTTT.

The V gene is TRBV7-7, the J gene TRBJ1-5; TRBD1 agrees at 7 bases. The V segment lost 7 bases and the J segment 5 bases; nucleotides outside the gene matches: 8. Germline values: CDR1 SSHAT, CDR2 FNYEAQ (reference sequence). The length of the CDR3 is 14 residues. DNA for the CDR3: TGTGCCAGCAAAAACAGGGGAAGGGATCAGCCCCAGCATTTT. This sequence encodes CASKNRGRDQPQHF.

This clone occurred a few times. V gene TRBV6-5 combines with J gene TRBJ1-3; D remains unclear. Germline V gives CDR1 MNHEY, CDR2 SVGAGI. The CDR3 has 14 amino acids. V lost 3 bases and J 1 base, leaving 7 bases between the germline ends. CDR3 nucleotide sequence: TGTGCCAGCAGTTATCAGGAGTCTGGAAACACCATATATTTT. The encoded protein is CASSYQESGNTIYF.

Here the CDR3 reads CASSIDGDYGYTF. In nucleotides, the CDR3 is TGTGCCAGTAGTATTGACGGAGACTATGGCTACACCTTC. V usage is TRBV19 and J usage is TRBJ1-2; D unresolved. Germline loops: CDR1 LNHDA, CDR2 SQIVND (reference sequence). V dropped 3 bases and J dropped 3 bases, with 8 bases sitting between them. The CDR3 totals 13 residues.

This clone has only one observation. This chain uses TRBV10-2 with TRBJ2-7; D gene ambiguous. The ends were cut back, 0 bases at V and 3 bases at J, with 9 bases in the middle. The CDR3 is 14 residues long. The germline CDR1 and CDR2 sequences are WSHSY and SAAADI. This chain's CDR3 is CASSESGRNYEQYF. CDR3 nucleotides: TGCGCCAGCAGTGAGTCGGGCAGGAACTACGAGCAGTACTTC.

The chain employs TRBV9 and TRBJ2-1; TRBD1 matches 7 bases. V was pared by 6 bases and J by 2 bases, with 11 bases of the junction left unmatched. This CDR3 contains 16 residues. Germline V CDR1 and CDR2: SGDLS, YYNGEE. The CDR3 protein is CASTDSATGTYNEQFF. The CDR3 nucleotides are TGTGCCAGCACCGACTCGGCGACAGGGACCTACAATGAGCAGTTCTTC.

This clone has more than one count but fewer than ten. This chain links TRBV15 with TRBJ2-3; TRBD2 matches 14 bases. The CDR3 has 18 residues. From germline, CDR1 is LNHNV and CDR2 YYDKDF (reference sequence). V dropped 4 bases and J dropped 0; count of bases not matched to a gene: 6. CDR3 in DNA: TGTGCCACCAGCAAAGGGACTAGCGGGGGTTCTAGCACAGATACGCAGTATTTT. Translating gives CATSKGTSGGSSTDTQYF.

V gene TRBV5-6 combines with J gene TRBJ2-5; tentatively, D is TRBD1 or TRBD2 (5 bases each). V lost 3 bases and J lost 1, with 13 bases in between. The CDR3 totals 15 residues. Germline CDR1 and CDR2: SGHDT and YYEEEE. For the CDR3, the DNA is TGTGCCAGCAGCTCCCCCCGGGACCCCCAAGAGACCCAGTACTTC. Its translation: CASSSPRDPQETQYF.

J is TRBJ1-2 and V is TRBV30, with D tentatively TRBD1 (5 bases). This CDR3 is 12 amino acids long. V was shortened by 4 bases and J by 2 bases, with 8 bases between the two germline ends. The germline gives CDR1 GTSNPN, CDR2 SVGIG (reference sequence). This CDR3 reads CAWNRINYGYTF. The CDR3 nucleotides are TGTGCCTGGAACAGGATAAACTATGGCTACACCTTC.

This clone has only one observation. The CDR3 DNA follows: TGTGCCAGCAGTCCCAGGGAGACCCAGTACTTC. This encodes CASSPRETQYF. The rearrangement links TRBV2 to TRBJ2-5; D uncertain. V shed 5 bases and J shed 5 bases, with 6 bases lying between them. This CDR3 is 11 amino acids long. Germline lookup yields CDR1 SNHLY and CDR2 FYNNEI. Filled out from reference TRBV2 and TRBJ2-5, the complete variable domain reads EPEVTQTPSHQVTQMGQEVILRCVPISNHLYFYWYRQILGQKVEFLVSFYNNEISEKSEIFDDQFSVERPDGSNFTLKIRSTKLEDSAMYFCASSPRETQYFGPGTRLLVL.

The CDR3 protein is CSVDDTRNTEAFF. DNA for the CDR3: TGCAGCGTTGATGACACCAGGAACACTGAAGCTTTCTTT. V and J are TRBV29-1 and TRBJ1-1, with D unresolved. The germline gives CDR1 SQVTM, CDR2 ANQGSEA. V was pared by 3 bases and J by 1 base, with 9 bases between. This CDR3 is 13 amino acids long.

This rearrangement joins TRBV29-1 to TRBJ1-2; possibly TRBD1 for D (6 bases). This CDR3 has 12 residues. V was trimmed by 8 bases and J by 4 bases, leaving 14 bases between them. The germline V gene has CDR1 SQVTM and CDR2 ANQGSEA. The CDR3 region has the DNA TGCAGCACAAGCCAGGGGAGCTATGGCTACACCTTC. It encodes CSTSQGSYGYTF.

This chain connects TRBV4-1 to TRBJ2-7; a possible D gene is TRBD2 (5 bases). Trimming left V 1 base short and J 7 bases short, with 14 bases between. The CDR3 sequence is 14 residues long. The germline V gene has CDR1 MGHRA and CDR2 YSYEKL. The CDR3 is CASSQVGGRGEQYF. In nucleotides, the CDR3 is TGCGCCAGCAGCCAAGTGGGTGGTCGCGGGGAGCAGTACTTC.

This sequence joins TRBV29-1 and TRBJ1-1, with 7 bases fitting TRBD1. Trimming removed 6 bases from V and 5 bases from J; junction bases left unmatched: 9. From germline, CDR1 is SQVTM and CDR2 ANQGSEA. This CDR3 has 13 amino acids. In DNA, the CDR3 is TGCAGCGTCGCTGGACAGGTTGGAACTGAAGCTTTCTTT. Its translation is CSVAGQVGTEAFF.

The chain combines TRBV5-6 with TRBJ2-7; D is uncertain. This CDR3 spans 14 amino acids. Germline V gives CDR1 SGHDT, CDR2 YYEEEE. Trimming took off 2 bases at V and 1 base at J, with 10 bases between the two ends. CDR3 sequence reads: CASSLRSFSYEQYF. The CDR3 nucleotides read TGTGCCAGCAGCTTACGAAGCTTTTCCTACGAGCAGTACTTC.

This CDR3 reads CSVEERPNYNEQFF. The CDR3 coding sequence is TGCAGCGTTGAAGAAAGACCAAACTACAATGAGCAGTTCTTC. The chain links TRBV29-1 to TRBJ2-1; D is ambiguous. Trimming cost V 0 bases and J 3 bases, with 9 bases left between them. Germline V gene sequence: CDR1 SQVTM, CDR2 ANQGSEA. The CDR3 is made up of 14 amino acids.

The chain joins TRBV7-2 to TRBJ1-1; no clear D gene. CDR1 is SGHTA and CDR2 is FQGNSA in the germline V gene. Between the trimmed V and J ends, which lost 0 bases and 5 bases, there was a span of 13 bases. This CDR3 comprises 15 residues. This chain's CDR3 is CASSLALSFRTEAFF. The CDR3 coding sequence is TGTGCCAGCAGCTTAGCGTTGTCTTTTCGGACTGAAGCTTTCTTT. The whole variable domain, filled in from reference TRBV7-2 and TRBJ1-1, reads GAGVSQSPSNKVTEKGKDVELRCDPISGHTALYWYRQSLGQGLEFLIYFQGNSAPDKSGLPSDRFSAERTGGSVSTLTIQRTQQEDSAVYLCASSLALSFRTEAFFGQGTRLTVV.

The table lists this clone with a few counts. The J gene is TRBJ2-7, the V gene TRBV18, with D maybe TRBD2 (6 bases). CDR3 length: 13 residues. Germline V gene lookup returns CDR1 KGHSH and CDR2 LQKENI. V lost 4 bases and J lost 7, with 14 bases in between. CDR3 residues: CASSLSSGSEQYF. The CDR3 region has the DNA TGTGCCAGCTCACTGTCCTCCGGGAGTGAGCAGTACTTC.

The rearrangement uses TRBV29-1 and TRBJ1-2; TRBD1 agrees at 7 bases. J was trimmed by 3 bases and V by 4 bases; bases with no gene match: 5. This CDR3 is 13 amino acids long. The germline V gene has CDR1 SQVTM and CDR2 ANQGSEA. The CDR3 nucleotides are TGCAGCGTTGGAAACAGGGGAGACTATGGCTACACCTTC. Protein: CSVGNRGDYGYTF.

This sequence joins TRBV6-5 and TRBJ1-5; tentative D call: TRBD1 (6 bases). The CDR3 loop spans 15 amino acids. The V end lost 2 bases, the J end lost 5 bases, and 13 bases lay between the germline ends. CDR1 is MNHEY and CDR2 is SVGAGI in the germline V gene. CDR3 nucleotides: TGTGCCAGCAGTTACGAAGGGGGGAAGTATCAGCCCCAGCATTTT. Translation gives CASSYEGGKYQPQHF.

The J gene is TRBJ1-1, the V gene TRBV28; D gene uncertain. The CDR3 has 13 residues. Deletions cut 3 bases from V and 6 bases from J, with 11 bases between. The germline V gene encodes CDR1 MDHEN and CDR2 SYDVKM. The CDR3 sequence: CASSFSMEAEAFF. The CDR3 DNA follows: TGTGCCAGCAGTTTTTCTATGGAGGCTGAAGCTTTCTTT.

The chain carries TRBV6-1 and TRBJ2-5; maybe TRBD2 (6 bases). V was clipped by 6 bases and J by 5 bases, with 13 bases between them. This CDR3 comprises 13 residues. Germline values: CDR1 MNHNS, CDR2 SASEGT. The CDR3 region has the DNA TGTGCCAGCAGCCGGGGGTGGAAGGAGACCCAGTACTTC. Protein: CASSRGWKETQYF.